Listed below are T cell receptor beta chains from one sample, sequenced in a study of T-cell memory formation after mild COVID-19. TCRdb re-analysed the 5' RACE reads in MiXCR, keeping a single row per CDR3 protein. The sample carries 250,000 to 300,000 distinct CDR3 sequences, 15% to 20% recorded once. The sample comprised PBMCs or a T cell subset sorted from them (not recorded which). These TCRs come from a man aged 18 to 29 who had mild COVID-19 (a few samples of this study predate the infection). Cell type and time point are not known. CDR3s include the opening cysteine and the closing phenylalanine or tryptophan. Fields, in order: D gene, V gene, J gene, clone size, CDR3 protein, CDR3 DNA. A D gene is named only where the DNA matches it firmly. Clone size is not always given. Where it is, it says once, few, many or a class for expanded clones.

-	TRBV7-9	TRBJ2-3	few	CASSLVTRSTDTQYF	TGTGCCAGCAGCTTAGTTACGCGGAGCACAGATACGCAGTATTTT
TRBD2	TRBV29-1	TRBJ2-1	-	CSVLSTSGGNYNEQFF	TGCAGCGTTCTATCAACTAGCGGGGGGAACTACAATGAGCAGTTCTTC
-	TRBV6-5	TRBJ1-6	few	CASSYANRRGSPLHF	TGTGCCAGCAGTTACGCTAATCGTAGGGGTTCACCCCTCCACTTT
-	TRBV5-1	TRBJ1-1	-	CASSFTEGTEAFF	TGCGCCAGCAGCTTTACGGAAGGGACTGAAGCTTTCTTT
TRBD2	TRBV15	TRBJ2-2	-	CATSRDWIAGGTGELFF	TGTGCCACCAGCAGAGACTGGATAGCGGGGGGTACCGGGGAGCTGTTTTTT
-	TRBV5-6	TRBJ2-3	-	CASRLGGQPDTQYF	TGTGCCAGCAGGCTGGGGGGCCAGCCCGATACGCAGTATTTT
-	TRBV4-2	TRBJ1-1	few	CASSQSETNTEAFF	TGTGCCAGCAGCCAAAGTGAGACGAACACTGAAGCTTTCTTT
TRBD2	TRBV11-2	TRBJ2-1	few	CASSYSSGAINEQFF	TGTGCCAGCAGCTATTCTAGCGGGGCGATCAATGAGCAGTTCTTC
TRBD1	TRBV12-3/TRBV12-4	TRBJ1-2	-	CASSPGTGFDYGYTF	TGTGCCAGCAGTCCGGGGACAGGGTTTGACTATGGCTACACCTTC
-	TRBV3-1	TRBJ2-3	-	CASSHLTDTQYF	TGTGCCAGCAGCCATCTCACAGATACGCAGTATTTT
-	TRBV20-1	TRBJ2-7	few	CSARRDSDSYEQYF	TGCAGTGCTAGGCGGGACAGTGACTCCTACGAGCAGTACTTC
-	TRBV7-3	TRBJ1-6	-	CASSVRRDSPLHF	TGTGCCAGCAGCGTCCGACGGGACTCTCCCCTCCACTTT
TRBD2	TRBV6-5	TRBJ2-7	-	CASSYSIMSGGAYEQYF	TGTGCCAGCAGTTACTCGATAATGAGCGGGGGAGCCTACGAGCAGTACTTC
TRBD1	TRBV7-2	TRBJ1-1	-	CASSLERTGTGTEAFF	TGTGCCAGCAGCTTAGAGCGGACAGGGACGGGCACTGAAGCTTTCTTT
-	TRBV21-1	TRBJ1-5	many	CASSNHRVPQNNQPQHF	TGTGCCAGCAGCAACCACAGGGTCCCGCAAAACAATCAGCCCCAGCATTTT
-	TRBV5-1	TRBJ1-1	-	CASRWGAAAEAFF	TGCGCCAGCAGATGGGGGGCGGCGGCTGAAGCTTTCTTT
-	TRBV12-3/TRBV12-4	TRBJ2-7	few	CASSRESRKQYF	TGTGCCAGCAGCCGAGAGTCAAGGAAGCAGTACTTC
-	TRBV4-3	TRBJ2-7	-	CASSPGRLYEQYF	TGCGCCAGCAGCCCGGGACGCCTCTACGAGCAGTACTTC
-	TRBV28	TRBJ2-2	-	CASRPGHGELFF	TGTGCCAGCAGGCCGGGACACGGGGAGCTGTTTTTT
-	TRBV12-3/TRBV12-4	TRBJ1-2	-	CASSPGPAGGYTF	TGTGCCAGCAGTCCCGGACCAGCGGGTGGCTACACCTTC
-	TRBV7-6	TRBJ2-5	-	CASIGGIRGETQYF	TGTGCCAGCATCGGGGGAATCAGGGGAGAGACCCAGTACTTC
TRBD2	TRBV7-6	TRBJ2-3	-	CASSLGTSGAQTDTQYF	TGTGCCAGCAGCTTAGGGACTAGCGGGGCCCAAACAGATACGCAGTATTTT
-	TRBV5-1	TRBJ1-2	-	CASSVTWDGNYGYTF	TGCGCCAGCAGCGTGACCTGGGATGGTAACTATGGCTACACCTTC
-	TRBV6-5	TRBJ1-2	few	CASTNRDFYGYTF	TGTGCCAGCACCAACAGGGATTTCTATGGCTACACCTTC
TRBD2	TRBV3-1	TRBJ2-5	many	CASSQGEGLADETQYF	TGTGCCAGCAGCCAAGGTGAGGGACTAGCGGATGAGACCCAGTACTTC